This T cell receptor (beta chain) was retrieved from a study of cytomegalovirus exposure and HLA in healthy donors (dated by TCRdb to 2017 to 2019). As for the study more broadly: An earlier analysis of around 600 of the donors reported roughly 270 Gb of sequence data and roughly 100 million unique TCR beta sequences from some 180 million T cells. An early release that covered roughly 600 HLA-typed donors contained approximately 300 gigabases of sequencing data and 80 million or so unique TCR sequences. Of the 398 genotyped donors, 65% to 90% fell in the genetic ancestry cluster associated with self-reported Caucasian donors. The aim of the study was to test whether cataloging public T cell receptors could identify signatures of past pathogen exposure. The study profiled the T cell repertoires of about 720 subjects by immunosequencing and related them to cytomegalovirus serostatus. Along with the roughly 670-subject first cohort, a separate validation cohort of 120 different subjects was used. High-throughput TCR immunosequencing, statistical association of individual TCRs with disease status, and machine learning were combined to predict cytomegalovirus infection status. A later analysis re-analyzed previously published TCR beta repertoires from 500 to 700 donors and added high-resolution HLA genotyping to study TCR occurrence patterns. In the later analysis, no new phenotypic data were used to find candidate immune exposures; instead, reliance was placed on TCR beta sequences and their occurrence across donors. An earlier analysis of 587 of the donors used high-throughput TCR beta sequencing to judge whether each TCR beta V gene segment behaved as functional or pseudogenic. Donor age, sex, ethnicity and CMV serostatus were compiled together with the repertoire data. A later genetic analysis used genome-wide SNP genotypes for about 65% of the roughly 670 donors, treating that subset as a discovery cohort. Every repertoire in the discovery cohort had been generated on one and the same sequencing platform. Both class I and class II loci were covered by HLA typing, at four-digit resolution. Typing coverage differed by locus: A, B, C, DRB1 and DQB1 were typed in roughly 620-630 donors, DQA1 in about 560, DPA1 in approximately 610, and DPB1 in 472. Four or five DR-DQ haplotypes were handled as single units for association and clustering because linkage in the cohort was strong. Among some 410 genotyped donors of the cohort, an average of roughly 240,000 unique TCR beta nucleotide sequences were sequenced per donor, around 20% of them non-productive.

Based on the germline V gene, the CDR1 and CDR2 sequences are MDHEN and SYDVKM. Including the terminal cysteine and phenylalanine, the CDR3 comprises 13 residues. Only the CDR3 region is kept as DNA, spanning 39 bases read in frame from base 1. V sheds 3 bases and J sheds 5 bases, leaving 7 bases between their ends. Comment on this clone: Its antigen is still unknown. Per-base quality was not reported, and no clone a single base away is much larger than it.

In total, 666 healthy bone marrow donors made up the cohort. At the time of sampling, every cohort member was nominally healthy, though immune exposures that went unrecorded were likely present. The donor was CMV seropositive and was included in the group of 270 or so seropositive cohort members. A peripheral blood sample was provided by each donor, and peripheral blood mononuclear cells were used for TCR beta sequencing. Genomic DNA was extracted from the blood cell samples with the Qiagen DNeasy Blood Extraction Kit. Overall study outcomes, separate from this receptor: Compared with the roughly 720-donor mean, donors in an Asian-associated ancestry cluster had fewer N-insertions in productive TCRs, according to a later genetic analysis. A further reported finding was that TCR beta sequences accurately predicted the HLA-A and HLA-B alleles for most subjects in the first cohort. The sequencing pipeline was judged likely to have produced a cluster of highly shared sequence variants as a technical artifact. Cytomegalovirus status was reported to be diagnosed by the classifier with high specificity and sensitivity in both the original and validation cohorts. When HLA alleles, especially DR and DQ, strongly co-occurred, attributing TCR associations to individual alleles was difficult. A total of about 180 TCR beta chains were listed by the study as associated with cytomegalovirus. V-gene and J-gene trimming of TCR beta chains was associated with a missense DCLRE1C variant in a later genetic analysis, and the association was replicated in an independent cohort. In vitro tests confirmed that three of the cytomegalovirus-associated TCR beta chains recognize cytomegalovirus antigens. The authors suggested that the approach could potentially be extended to other disease states and immunological phenotypes. In a later analysis, most CMV-associated TCR beta chains were found to appear HLA-restricted, with HLA associations seemingly driven largely by CMV exposure. Correlated functional status among segregating V segments might reflect linkage disequilibrium, but an unknown experimental factor could not be ruled out. In this cohort, only TCR beta chains were sequenced, and detectable features were limited by the absence of alpha or paired-chain data. Sequencing depth was assumed to be roughly uniform across donors in the presence/absence analyses, though that assumption may not hold. At a false discovery rate of 0.05, a later analysis linked under 20,000 TCR beta sequences to specific HLA alleles. Broadly in line with IMGT annotations, most TCR beta V segments showed up in productive rearrangements about 87% or about 30% of the time in an earlier analysis of 450 to 600 of the donors. Most TCR sequences were observed very rarely across donors, whereas some public TCRs were present in many individuals. A later analysis found that TCR association rates varied across HLA loci, with DRB1 alleles showing the most associated TCRs and HLA-C alleles the fewest. Because some donors lacked HLA typing at each locus, the association tests relied only on the typed subset. Because counts were too low, under 20 rarely observed V segments, including chromosome 9 orphons, were left out of the earlier analysis of 500 to 650 of the donors. Several of the top co-occurrence clusters appeared to be linked to parvovirus B19, influenza, CMV and Epstein-Barr virus, according to a later analysis. Because the 87-base-pair reads could not distinguish some IMGT-functional V segments, including TRBV6-2 and TRBV6-3, those segments were excluded. In a later analysis, HLA-associated TCR beta chains showed more clonal expansion and lower generation probabilities than non-associated chains that were equally common. For the cohort, immune exposure information was limited to CMV serostatus.

The library was obtained by the immunoSEQ multiplex PCR assay. For the multiplex PCR, a mixture combining 60 forward primers for TCR Vbeta segments and 13 reverse primers for TCR Jbeta segments was used. The CDR3 region of rearranged TCR beta genes was amplified from genomic DNA by a multiplex PCR assay. On the Illumina HiSeq System, the amplified TCR beta libraries were sequenced as 87-base-pair reads. As for the original processing: A later analysis tallied roughly 80 million unique TCR beta chains across the roughly 610 repertoires, and approximately 11 million of those chains were shared by two or more donors. Raw reads were error-corrected and collapsed into unique sequences by a nearest-neighbor algorithm in which closely related sequences were merged to remove PCR and sequencing errors. Alignment of CDR3 sequences to IMGT reference sequences was used to assign V, D and J gene segments. For a sequence to be retained, at least a six-nucleotide match to both a V gene segment and a J gene segment was required. Rearrangements were called productive when the CDR3 lacked stop codons and stayed in frame with V and J; all others were non-productive. CDR3 was defined by IMGT convention, running from the second conserved V-encoded cysteine to the conserved J-encoded phenylalanine. The earlier analysis of some 550 of the donors excluded any sequence lacking an unambiguous match to a single V gene segment. In an earlier analysis of about 590 of the donors, a V segment was called functional when productive rearrangements were above 56.7%, and segregating when the standard deviation between donors exceeded 5%. A statistical classification framework was built for diagnosing cytomegalovirus status from the catalog of TCR beta chain sequences. In a later analysis, V and J genes were assigned by comparing TCR nucleotide sequences against IMGT/GENE-DB human TR gene sequences. A later analysis assigned CDR3 sequences and most-parsimonious VDJ recombination scenarios with the TCRdist pipeline. In a later analysis, each TCR beta chain was defined by its CDR3 amino acid sequence together with its V-gene family, and reads without a unique V-gene family were excluded. As a way to deal with suspected cross-contamination and a sequencing artifact, a later analysis dropped under 600 nucleotide sequences that were highly shared and had low generation probability. For each public chain, a later analysis derived a clonal expansion index from normalized ranks of inferred template counts within each repertoire. A later analysis computed generation probabilities with a VDJ recombination model fitted to out-of-frame rearrangements, and checked the results against IGoR. A later analysis scored TCR-TCR, TCR-HLA and TCR-CMV co-occurrence with hypergeometric tests, applying a repertoire-size bias correction to TCR pairs. False discovery rates were estimated in a later analysis by permuting HLA or CMV assignments 20 times. In a later analysis, co-occurring TCRs were grouped using DBSCAN, with TCRdist sequence similarity added in when clustering inside HLA-allele-positive subsets. Repertoires with fewer than 30,000 or more than 120,000 public chains, plus five repertoires with anomalous nucleotide sharing, were excluded from co-occurrence clustering. The immuneACCESS repertoire file appears here via TCRdb, limited to in-frame rearrangements. These files lack a portion of the clones; in checked studies, under half of the deficit traces to unresolved V genes, and the cause of the others is not known. V and J calls and clone size come straight from that table; D and trimming were deduced from the DNA. Within this sample are around 150,000 clones, with roughly 79% of them counted one time only. Together, the top ten hold approximately 9.8% of the sample.

The rearranged segments are TRBV28 and TRBJ1-4; the D gene assignment is ambiguous. The clonotype comes from a man aged 18 to 30 in good health and CMV-seropositive. The sample taken for sequencing was PBMCs. Here the CDR3 is given as CASSFRLNEKLFF. The DNA sequence is TGTGCCAGCAGTTTCAGACTAAATGAAAAACTGTTTTTT. Joined to the reference TRBV28 and TRBJ1-4 proteins, this CDR3 gives the full variable domain: DVKVTQSSRYLVKRTGEKVFLECVQDMDHENMFWYRQDPGLGLRLIYFSYDVKMKEKGDIPEGYSVSREKKERFSLILESASTNQTSMYLCASSFRLNEKLFFGSGTQLSVL.